Listed below are T cell receptor beta chains from one sample, sequenced in a study of CD8 T cells in Susac syndrome. TCRdb recomputed calls from the immunoSEQ multiplex PCR reads with MiXCR, one row per CDR3 protein. The repertoire holds 75,000 to 80,000 distinct CDR3 sequences, approximately 94% seen once, with over 0.45% in the top ten. Sequencing input: CD8+ T cells from PBMCs. These receptor sequences come from a human donor with Susac syndrome. Both conserved end residues are part of each CDR3. Each record gives: V gene, clone size, D gene, J gene, CDR3 protein, CDR3 DNA. A D gene is named only where the DNA matches it firmly. Expanded clones are given a class, and other clones once, few, many or no size at all.

TRBV14	-	-	TRBJ2-1	CASSQFYRTEQFF	TGTGCCAGCAGCCAATTTTACAGAACTGAGCAGTTCTTC
TRBV3-1	-	-	TRBJ1-2	CASSQASTAALKGYTF	TGTGCCAGCAGCCAAGCGAGTACGGCAGCTTTGAAGGGCTACACCTTC
TRBV5-1	-	TRBD1	TRBJ1-1	CASSWYGQGNTEAFF	TGCGCCAGCAGCTGGTACGGACAGGGCAATACTGAAGCTTTCTTT
TRBV5-6	-	TRBD2	TRBJ2-3	CASSAGTTLGWAQYF	TGTGCCAGCAGCGCGGGGACTACCCTCGGTTGGGCGCAGTATTTT
TRBV12-3/TRBV12-4	-	TRBD1	TRBJ2-4	CASSFPGGNIQYF	TGTGCCAGCAGTTTTCCAGGGGGCAACATTCAGTACTTC
TRBV9	-	-	TRBJ2-6	CATGSGANVLTF	TGTGCCACAGGCTCTGGGGCCAACGTCCTGACTTTC
TRBV12-3/TRBV12-4	-	-	TRBJ1-4	CASSLAGRETTNEKLFF	TGTGCCAGCAGTTTAGCTGGCAGGGAGACAACTAATGAAAAACTGTTTTTT
TRBV5-5	-	TRBD1	TRBJ1-4	CASSLGQGVGKLFF	TGTGCCAGCAGCTTGGGACAGGGTGTGGGAAAACTGTTTTTT
TRBV4-1	-	TRBD1	TRBJ2-6	CASSSTGGSGANVLTF	TGCGCCAGCAGCTCAACAGGGGGCTCTGGGGCCAACGTCCTGACTTTC
TRBV4-1	-	-	TRBJ2-5	CASSQPRREETQYF	TGCGCCAGCAGCCAACCGAGAAGAGAAGAGACCCAGTACTTC
TRBV6-5	-	-	TRBJ1-1	CASSYLRTTEAFF	TGTGCCAGCAGTTACCTTCGGACCACTGAAGCTTTCTTT
TRBV4-2	-	-	TRBJ1-6	CASSQQGGASYNSPLHF	TGTGCCAGCAGCCAACAAGGGGGGGCCTCCTATAATTCACCCCTCCACTTT
TRBV10-3	-	TRBD1	TRBJ1-6	CAISESSRIGTEGILHF	TGTGCCATCAGTGAGTCATCCCGTATCGGGACAGAAGGAATCCTCCACTTT
TRBV12-3/TRBV12-4	-	-	TRBJ1-6	CASSLRPPRYNSPLHF	TGTGCCAGCAGTTTAAGGCCGCCGCGTTATAATTCACCCCTCCACTTT
TRBV14	-	TRBD1	TRBJ2-5	CASSRGQGAFWETQYF	TGTGCCAGCAGCCGAGGACAGGGGGCGTTTTGGGAGACCCAGTACTTC
TRBV20-1	-	-	TRBJ2-2	CSAPDRNTGELFF	TGCAGTGCACCCGACAGGAACACCGGGGAGCTGTTTTTT
TRBV29-1	few	TRBD1	TRBJ1-2	CSTSGTGQGYTF	TGCAGCACCTCCGGGACAGGGCAAGGCTACACCTTC
TRBV20-1	once	-	TRBJ2-5	CSARERETQYF	TGCAGTGCTAGAGAGCGAGAGACCCAGTACTTC
TRBV14	-	-	TRBJ1-1	CASSQYQGNTEAFF	TGTGCCAGCAGCCAATACCAGGGGAACACTGAAGCTTTCTTT
TRBV27	-	TRBD2	TRBJ2-3	CASTLSGGASTDTQYF	TGTGCCAGCACCCTTAGCGGGGGAGCTAGCACAGATACGCAGTATTTT
TRBV6-2/TRBV6-3	-	-	TRBJ2-1	CASSGAFNEQFF	TGTGCCAGCAGTGGGGCGTTCAATGAGCAGTTCTTC
TRBV7-3	-	TRBD1	TRBJ2-2	CASSPRTGGTGELFF	TGTGCCAGCAGCCCACGCACAGGGGGTACCGGGGAGCTGTTTTTT
TRBV9	-	-	TRBJ2-5	CASSSPGPDWVQETQYF	TGTGCCAGCAGCTCACCAGGACCTGATTGGGTCCAAGAGACCCAGTACTTC
TRBV10-3	-	-	TRBJ2-2	CAISDTSNTGELFF	TGTGCCATCAGTGACACTTCGAACACCGGGGAGCTGTTTTTT
TRBV3-1	-	TRBD1	TRBJ2-3	CASSQDTGEGTDTQYF	TGTGCCAGCAGCCAAGATACAGGGGAAGGCACAGATACGCAGTATTTT
TRBV2	-	-	TRBJ2-7	CASSGGRTSYEQYF	TGTGCCAGCTCCGGGGGTAGGACCAGCTACGAGCAGTACTTC
TRBV6-1	-	TRBD1	TRBJ2-1	CASSADRADEQFF	TGTGCCAGCAGCGCGGACAGGGCCGATGAGCAGTTCTTC
TRBV25-1	-	-	TRBJ1-1	CASSERWGADEAFF	TGTGCCAGCAGTGAACGTTGGGGGGCGGATGAAGCTTTCTTT
TRBV4-3	-	-	TRBJ2-5	CASSQDRETGSLGETQYF	TGCGCCAGCAGCCAAGACCGCGAAACAGGGTCCCTGGGTGAGACCCAGTACTTC
TRBV6-6	once	TRBD1	TRBJ2-7	CASTTGFEQYF	TGTGCCAGCACGACAGGGTTCGAGCAGTACTTC